The source of this T cell receptor (beta chain) is a study of shared clonotypes between healthy human individuals. Whole-study context: Donors consisted of a couple of women and three men between 18 and 49. General observations from the study: Clonotype sharing among the donors was expected to vary with sequencing depth.

Concerning this clone: Antigen unknown.

Germline lookup yields CDR1 SGHDT and CDR2 YYEEEE. This CDR3 contains 13 residues. The DNA input per sorted-subset replicate PCR was around 200 ng, corresponding to roughly 31,000 T cell genomes. Authors' methods: ImmunoSEQ only sent back junction sequences with no quality scores, so filtering was done differently. TCRdb's copy holds only in-frame clones and misses some; the assay was immunoSEQ multiplex PCR. V and J calls and clone size come straight from that table; D and trimming were deduced from the DNA. The sample lists roughly 2,500,000 clones; approximately 93% were seen once. The sample taken for sequencing was naive CD4+ T cells from PBMCs. As to subset: CD45RA+ positively selected. The chain carries TRBV5-6 and TRBJ2-7, with 13 bases identical to TRBD2. The TCR sequence derives from a man between 18 and 35 years old in good health. Some clones in this sample may be carry-over from other donors' samples. CDR3 in amino acids: CASSRLTGTSGVV. The CDR3 DNA follows: TGTGCCAGCAGCCGTCTAACGGGGACTAGCGGGGTGGTA.